Following are 26 T cell receptor beta chains from one sample sequenced in a study of blood T cell repertoires in COVID-19. Libraries were prepared by immunoSEQ multiplex PCR; TCRdb keeps only in-frame clonotypes and omits some of them. This sample has roughly 85,000 clones, with 70% to 90% found just once. Material for sequencing was peripheral blood. The receptors originated from a man between 45 and 60 years old with active or convalescent COVID-19.

The genes are TRBV7-2 and TRBJ1-1, with D hard to call. Trimming took off 5 bases at V and 1 base at J, with 14 bases between the two ends. The germline V gene encodes CDR1 SGHTA and CDR2 FQGNSA. This CDR3 comprises 15 residues. The CDR3 DNA reads TGTGCCAGCAGCCCTCGGTTAGGAGAGAACACTGAAGCTTTCTTT. This codes for CASSPRLGENTEAFF.

V gene TRBV5-1 combines with J gene TRBJ2-7; possibly TRBD1 for D (5 bases). Germline CDR1 SGHRS, CDR2 YFSETQ. The CDR3 length is 16 residues. V lost 0 bases and J 0 bases, leaving 13 bases between the germline ends. CDR3 protein: CASSLGGRGISYEQYF. The DNA of the CDR3 is TGCGCCAGCAGCTTGGGAGGTAGGGGAATCTCCTACGAGCAGTACTTC. The full variable domain, rest sourced from reference TRBV5-1 and TRBJ2-7, is KAGVTQTPRYLIKTRGQQVTLSCSPISGHRSVSWYQQTPGQGLQFLFEYFSETQRNKGNFPGRFSGRQFSNSRSEMNVSTLELGDSALYLCASSLGGRGISYEQYFGPGTRLTVT.

The V and J genes are TRBV6-1 and TRBJ1-3; TRBD1 matches 7 bases. V was clipped by 1 base and J by 0 bases; unmatched bases: 6. The CDR3 has 17 residues. Per germline, CDR1 MNHNS and CDR2 SASEGT. In nucleotides, the CDR3 is TGTGCCAGCAGTGAAGACCGGGACAGACCCTCTGGAAACACCATATATTTT. Translation gives CASSEDRDRPSGNTIYF.

This clone is a singleton in its sample. V gene TRBV3-1 (or the pseudogene TRBV3-2) combines with J gene TRBJ2-7; 9 bases align to TRBD1. Per the germline V gene, CDR1 is LGHDT and CDR2 is YNNKEL (reference sequence). The CDR3 runs to 15 residues. With V trimmed by 4 bases and J by 3 bases, 7 bases remained unmatched. The DNA of the CDR3 is TGTGCCAGCAGCCTCGGGCCGGGACAGGGCTACGAGCAGTACTTC. This translates into CASSLGPGQGYEQYF.

The rearrangement links TRBV7-8 to TRBJ1-3, with D unresolved. Germline-derived CDR1 and CDR2 are SGHVS and FQNEAQ. The germline V and J ends were trimmed by 0 bases and 1 base, with 7 bases remaining between them. The length of the CDR3 is 15 residues. CDR3 DNA sequence: TGTGCCAGCAGCTTAGCGCGGGGATCTGGAAACACCATATATTTT. It specifies CASSLARGSGNTIYF.

J is TRBJ2-7 and V is TRBV28, with 9 bases aligning to TRBD1. CDR3 length equals 15 residues. Germline CDR1 MDHEN, CDR2 SYDVKM. The J segment lost 4 bases and the V segment lost 5 bases, leaving 9 bases of the junction unmatched. The CDR3 nucleotides are TGTGCCAGCAGTCCTCTAGGACAGGGGCCGTACGAGCAGTACTTC. This sequence encodes CASSPLGQGPYEQYF.

The CDR3 is CATSLAANTEAFF. The CDR3 nucleotides are TGTGCCACCAGTTTAGCGGCTAACACTGAAGCTTTCTTT. The chain links TRBV24-1 to TRBJ1-1; the D is unclear. Germline V gene sequence: CDR1 KGHDR, CDR2 SFDVKD. CDR3 length: 13 amino acids. Trimming removed 6 bases at V and 2 bases at J, with 9 bases between.

The chain links TRBV21-1 to TRBJ1-1; the table's TRBD1 call for D was not verified on the DNA. TRBV21-1 is marked as a pseudogene. The CDR3 runs 15 residues. In DNA form, the CDR3 reads TGTGCCAGCAGCAAACTAGAGGGGGCGAACACTGAAGCTTTCTTT. It is translated as CASSKLEGANTEAFF.

J is TRBJ2-5 and V is TRBV30; no clear D. Germline loops: CDR1 GTSNPN, CDR2 SVGIG (reference sequence). V lost 0 bases to trimming and J lost 2 bases, with 4 bases between them. The CDR3 is 12 residues long. The CDR3 DNA sequence: TGTGCCTGGAGTGTACAGCAAGAGACCCAGTACTTC. This translates into CAWSVQQETQYF.

The chain has TRBV7-2 and TRBJ2-5; a possible D gene is TRBD2 (6 bases). Germline V gene sequence: CDR1 SGHTA, CDR2 FQGNSA. This CDR3 region has 15 residues. Trimming removed 5 bases at V and 5 bases at J, with 18 bases between. CDR3 protein: CASSPPGLRGETQYF. The CDR3 coding sequence is TGTGCCAGCAGCCCACCGGGCCTACGGGGGGAGACCCAGTACTTC.

The chain joins TRBV18 to TRBJ1-1; D might be TRBD1 (5 bases). This CDR3 is 14 amino acids long. V gave up 3 bases and J gave up 2 bases, with 10 bases separating them. Germline CDR1 reads KGHSH; CDR2 reads LQKENI. The CDR3 DNA is TGTGCCAGCTCACCTTCAGGGCTTAACACTGAAGCTTTCTTT. It specifies CASSPSGLNTEAFF.

The gene calls are TRBV9 and TRBJ2-7; 10 positions agree with TRBD1. Germline-derived CDR1 and CDR2 are SGDLS and YYNGEE. J lost 2 bases, V lost 4 bases, and 3 bases had no gene match. The CDR3 length is 14 residues. CDR3 residues: CASSPTGGAYEQYF. The DNA for the CDR3 is TGTGCCAGCAGCCCGACAGGGGGCGCCTACGAGCAGTACTTC.

The rearrangement joins TRBV10-1 to TRBJ2-7; TRBD2 matches 10 bases. Trimming cost V 2 bases and J 6 bases; bases outside gene matches: 10. The CDR3 sequence is 16 residues long. Germline V gives CDR1 WNHNN, CDR2 SYGVQD (reference sequence). The CDR3 DNA is TGCGCCAGCAGTGAGAGGCTAGCGGGAGATCGGGTCGAGCAGTACTTC. Translating it yields CASSERLAGDRVEQYF.

The J gene is TRBJ2-7, the V gene TRBV30; 8 positions agree with TRBD1. The CDR3 has 14 amino acids. Germline CDR1 reads GTSNPN; CDR2 reads SVGIG (reference sequence). V shed 4 bases and J 0 bases; nucleotides not matched to a gene: 5. This CDR3 is CAWTRGQASYEQYF. CDR3 in DNA: TGTGCCTGGACCCGGGGACAGGCCTCCTACGAGCAGTACTTC. Full variable domain (missing parts from reference TRBV30 and TRBJ2-7): SQTIHQWPATLVQPVGSPLSLECTVEGTSNPNLYWYRQAAGRGLQLLFYSVGIGQISSEVPQNLSASRPQDRQFILSSKKLLLSDSGFYLCAWTRGQASYEQYFGPGTRLTVT.

The chain carries TRBV5-1 and TRBJ2-3, with TRBD1 matching 11 bases. From germline, CDR1 is SGHRS and CDR2 YFSETQ. With 0 bases clipped from V and 2 bases from J, the junction kept 14 bases outside the gene matches. The CDR3 contains 20 residues. The CDR3, as DNA: TGCGCCAGCAGCTTGGATCCCCCGGGACAGGGGGTTACTTCCACAGATACGCAGTATTTT. Its protein product is CASSLDPPGQGVTSTDTQYF. Full variable domain (outside the CDR3, taken from reference TRBV5-1 and TRBJ2-3): KAGVTQTPRYLIKTRGQQVTLSCSPISGHRSVSWYQQTPGQGLQFLFEYFSETQRNKGNFPGRFSGRQFSNSRSEMNVSTLELGDSALYLCASSLDPPGQGVTSTDTQYFGPGTRLTVL.

J is TRBJ1-1 and V is TRBV30, with no clear D. The V gene lost 3 bases and the J gene lost 4 bases, with 18 bases spanning the gap. Germline CDR1 reads GTSNPN; CDR2 reads SVGIG (reference sequence). The CDR3 spans 15 residues. The CDR3, as DNA: TGTGCCTGGAGGGGCGGCGGGGTGGCGGGCACTGAAGCTTTCTTT. Translating it yields CAWRGGGVAGTEAFF.

This clone appeared a few times. The chain uses TRBV19 and TRBJ1-1; no reliable D call. V lost 3 bases and J lost 6, with 14 bases in between. CDR1 and CDR2 from the germline V gene are LNHDA and SQIVND (reference sequence). There are 14 residues in the CDR3. This CDR3 is CASSILIEGSEAFF. The CDR3 DNA follows: TGTGCCAGTAGTATCTTGATTGAGGGTTCTGAAGCTTTCTTT.

This chain links TRBV11-2 with TRBJ1-4; D gene ambiguous. The CDR3 has 14 amino acids. In germline, CDR1 is SGHAT, CDR2 FQNNGV. V was pared by 5 bases and J by 3 bases, with 10 bases between. The CDR3 loop reads CASSLGRANEKLFF. As DNA, the CDR3 is TGTGCCAGCAGCCTCGGCCGGGCTAATGAAAAACTGTTTTTT.

The chain carries TRBV24-1 and TRBJ1-5, with TRBD1 matching 7 bases. Germline CDR1 reads KGHDR; CDR2 reads SFDVKD. There are 17 residues in the CDR3. The J segment lost 2 bases and the V segment lost 4 bases, leaving 10 bases of the junction unmatched. The CDR3 reads CATSDHGQAEGNQPQHF. DNA of the CDR3: TGTGCCACCAGTGACCACGGACAGGCGGAGGGCAATCAGCCCCAGCATTTT.

The V and J genes are TRBV5-1 and TRBJ2-1, with 11 bases fitting TRBD2. Trimming removed 4 bases from V and 0 bases from J; junction bases left unmatched: 6. The V gene's germline CDR1 is SGHRS and CDR2 YFSETQ. The CDR3 runs 17 residues. In nucleotides, the CDR3 is TGCGCCAGCAGCCGGACTAGCGGGCAGAGCTCCTACAATGAGCAGTTCTTC. Translated: CASSRTSGQSSYNEQFF.

The rearrangement links TRBV4-1 to TRBJ2-7, with TRBD2 identical over 10 bases. From germline, CDR1 is MGHRA and CDR2 YSYEKL. The V and J ends lost 0 bases and 3 bases, in that order; junction bases with no gene match: 2. The CDR3 totals 15 residues. CDR3 DNA sequence: TGCGCCAGCAGCCAAGAACTAGCGGGGCACTACGAGCAGTACTTC. Translation: CASSQELAGHYEQYF.

This rearrangement joins TRBV9 to TRBJ1-1; TRBD1 agrees at 7 bases. The CDR3 sequence is 14 residues long. The ends lost 0 bases at V and 12 bases at J; junction bases unmatched: 11. The V gene's germline CDR1 is SGDLS and CDR2 YYNGEE. CDR3 nucleotides: TGTGCCAGCAGCGTAGAGAACGACGGGGACAGACCTTTCTTT. It encodes CASSVENDGDRPFF.

The chain carries TRBV5-1 and TRBJ2-1, with 11 bases aligning to TRBD2. CDR1 and CDR2 (germline): SGHRS, YFSETQ. The CDR3 spans 15 residues. V shed 4 bases, J shed 6 bases, and the junction held 6 bases outside the gene matches. In nucleotides, the CDR3 is TGCGCCAGCAGCAACCGACTAGCGGGAAGCAATGAGCAGTTCTTC. It specifies CASSNRLAGSNEQFF.

The chain employs TRBV30 and TRBJ1-5; a weak D match, TRBD1 (5 bases). Germline values: CDR1 GTSNPN, CDR2 SVGIG (reference sequence). V lost 0 bases, J lost 6 bases, and 9 bases lay in between. The CDR3 sequence is 13 residues long. The CDR3 spells CAWSVGRGQPQHF. CDR3 bases: TGTGCCTGGAGTGTCGGAAGGGGTCAGCCCCAGCATTTT.

J is TRBJ2-1 and V is TRBV3-1 (or the pseudogene TRBV3-2), with 11 bases aligning to TRBD2. The CDR3 loop spans 13 amino acids. Losses at the gene ends were 1 base for V and 13 bases for J; bases not matched to a gene: 3. Germline CDR1 is LGHDT and CDR2 is YNNKEL (reference sequence). The CDR3 here is CASSQVTSGDQFF. CDR3 nucleotides: TGTGCCAGCAGCCAAGTGACTAGCGGGGACCAGTTCTTC.

The V and J genes are TRBV2 and TRBJ2-5, with TRBD2 matching over 8 bases. V shed 2 bases, J shed 6 bases, and the junction held 2 bases outside the gene matches. From germline, CDR1 is SNHLY and CDR2 FYNNEI. The CDR3 runs 13 residues. DNA of the CDR3: TGTGCCAGCAGTGAACGGGAGGGCCAGACCCAGTACTTC. This gives the protein CASSEREGQTQYF.